These 22 T cell receptor beta chains share one sample of origin, sequenced in a study of OX40 agonist ivuxolimab in advanced cancers. The assay was immunoSEQ multiplex PCR, and TCRdb's table has in-frame clones only and misses some. The sample contains 75,000 to 90,000 clones, about 83% of which appear only once. Sequences were derived from CD4+ or CD8+ T cells sorted from blood, sampled in a trial of the OX40 agonist ivuxolimab. These receptors all come from an adult with an advanced solid tumor such as melanoma, head and neck, liver or kidney cancer.

The genes are TRBV6-5 and TRBJ2-5; tentatively, D is TRBD2 (6 bases). Deletions cut 6 bases from V and 7 bases from J, with 18 bases between. Germline CDR1 and CDR2: MNHEY and SVGAGI. The CDR3 spans 14 residues. The CDR3 loop is CASSQRGPGGTQYF. The CDR3 DNA reads as TGTGCCAGCAGCCAACGCGGGCCCGGGGGGACCCAGTACTTC.

CDR3 sequence: CASSTRQGGRNSPLHF. CDR3 bases: TGTGCCAGCAGCACAAGACAGGGGGGTCGTAATTCACCCCTCCACTTT. The chain combines TRBV13 with TRBJ1-6, with 9 bases matching TRBD1. Germline assignment: CDR1 PRHDT and CDR2 FYEKMQ (reference sequence). Trimming at V came to 5 bases and at J to 6 bases, leaving 8 bases not matched to a gene. The CDR3 contains 16 residues.

The CDR3 protein is CASSFRGGYEQYF. CDR3 coding DNA: TGTGCCAGCAGCTTCCGGGGCGGGTACGAGCAGTACTTC. This chain uses TRBV7-8 with TRBJ2-7, with D tentatively TRBD1 or TRBD2 (5 bases each). Germline CDR1 and CDR2: SGHVS and FQNEAQ. V dropped 3 bases and J dropped 4 bases, with 10 bases sitting between them. CDR3 length: 13 amino acids.

The gene calls are TRBV18 and TRBJ1-4; D might be TRBD1 (5 bases). The CDR3 is made up of 16 amino acids. Germline V CDR1 and CDR2: KGHSH, LQKENI. Trimming pared 2 bases from V and 1 base from J, leaving 11 bases between. The CDR3 DNA sequence: TGTGCCAGCTCACCAACGGGGCATGGAACTAATGAAAAACTGTTTTTT. It specifies CASSPTGHGTNEKLFF.

The rearrangement links TRBV11-2 to TRBJ2-5; D is perhaps TRBD1 (5 bases). Germline V gives CDR1 SGHAT, CDR2 FQNNGV. Trimming removed 5 bases from V and 2 bases from J, with 12 bases in between. The CDR3 loop spans 14 amino acids. The CDR3 reads CASSEFQGQETQYF. CDR3 bases: TGTGCCAGCAGCGAATTCCAGGGACAAGAGACCCAGTACTTC.

This clone was picked up a small number of times. V and J are TRBV30 and TRBJ1-1; a possible D gene is TRBD1 (6 bases). The V end lost 2 bases, the J end lost 1 base, and 14 bases lay between the germline ends. Germline CDR1 is GTSNPN and CDR2 is SVGIG (reference sequence). CDR3 length: 15 residues. The CDR3 is CAWSRTGTPNTEAFF. CDR3 in DNA: TGTGCCTGGAGTAGAACCGGGACACCGAACACTGAAGCTTTCTTT.

The rearrangement joins TRBV10-3 to TRBJ1-4; D is unresolved. Trimming cost V 3 bases and J 5 bases, with 7 bases left between them. Germline CDR1 reads ENHRY; CDR2 reads SYGVKD. This CDR3 has 13 residues. The CDR3: CAISEPRNEKLFF. The CDR3 nucleotides are TGTGCCATCAGTGAACCCAGGAATGAAAAACTGTTTTTT.

The chain is built from TRBV15 and TRBJ2-3; possible D gene TRBD2, 7 bases. Trimming cost V 3 bases and J 3 bases, with 19 bases left between them. The germline V gene encodes CDR1 LNHNV and CDR2 YYDKDF (reference sequence). The CDR3 is made up of 17 amino acids. CDR3: CATSRNRGGAGTDTQYF. CDR3 sequence (DNA): TGTGCCACCAGCAGGAATCGTGGGGGGGCGGGGACAGATACGCAGTATTTT.

The V call is TRBV5-1, the J call TRBJ1-4; no clear D. Germline loops: CDR1 SGHRS, CDR2 YFSETQ. The CDR3 is 14 residues long. The V gene lost 0 bases and the J gene lost 0 bases, with 3 bases spanning the gap. CDR3 protein: CASSLDPTNEKLFF. The DNA of the CDR3 is TGCGCCAGCAGCTTGGACCCAACTAATGAAAAACTGTTTTTT.

CDR3 sequence (DNA): TGTGCCAGCAGCTCCGGACGCGATCAGCCCCAGCATTTT. Its protein product is CASSSGRDQPQHF. The rearrangement uses TRBV11-2 and TRBJ1-5; D gene unclear. This CDR3 is 13 amino acids long. Germline V gives CDR1 SGHAT, CDR2 FQNNGV. Trimming stripped 4 bases from V and 5 bases from J, with 9 bases between. The whole variable domain, remainder taken from reference TRBV11-2 and TRBJ1-5, is EAGVAQSPRYKIIEKRQSVAFWCNPISGHATLYWYQQILGQGPKLLIQFQNNGVVDDSQLPKDRFSAERLKGVDSTLKIQPAKLEDSAVYLCASSSGRDQPQHFGDGTRLSIL.

This clone was detected once. The chain recombines TRBV5-4 with TRBJ2-6; the match to TRBD2 covers 8 bases. J was trimmed by 1 base and V by 0 bases; bases with no gene match: 9. CDR1 is SGHNT and CDR2 is YYREEE in the germline V gene (reference sequence). The CDR3 sequence is 19 residues long. CDR3 region: CASSLAKVAGTSGANVLTF. In nucleotides, the CDR3 is TGTGCCAGCAGCTTGGCCAAGGTAGCGGGGACGTCTGGGGCCAACGTCCTGACTTTC. The variable domain in full, completed from reference TRBV5-4 and TRBJ2-6, reads ETGVTQSPTHLIKTRGQQVTLRCSSQSGHNTVSWYQQALGQGPQFIFQYYREEENGRGNFPPRFSGLQFPNYSSELNVNALELDDSALYLCASSLAKVAGTSGANVLTFGAGSRLTVL.

V is TRBV29-1 and J is TRBJ2-1, with 10 bases aligning to TRBD2. The CDR3 extends over 19 amino acids. The trim removed 1 base at V and 6 bases at J, leaving 18 bases unmatched. CDR1 is SQVTM, CDR2 ANQGSEA, per germline. The CDR3 DNA reads TGCAGCGTTGAAGGGCAGAGCGGGAGGGGAGTGAGGACATTCAATGAGCAGTTCTTC. Residues: CSVEGQSGRGVRTFNEQFF.

The chain carries TRBV19 and TRBJ1-3; D remains unclear. Per the germline V gene, CDR1 is LNHDA and CDR2 is SQIVND (reference sequence). The germline V and J ends were trimmed by 7 bases and 2 bases, with 12 bases remaining between them. The CDR3 has 14 amino acids. CDR3 in amino acids: CASIAAGAGNTIYF. In nucleotides, the CDR3 is TGTGCCAGTATCGCCGCCGGTGCTGGAAACACCATATATTTT.

This chain joins TRBV10-1 and TRBJ2-2; no firm D call. V shed 3 bases and J shed 4 bases, with 12 bases lying between them. Looked up from germline, CDR1 is WNHNN and CDR2 is SYGVQD (reference sequence). The CDR3 contains 15 residues. The DNA of the CDR3 is TGCGCCAGCAGTGAAGGTGGTTCCGGCACCGGGGAGCTGTTTTTT. This codes for CASSEGGSGTGELFF.

The chain recombines TRBV7-6 with TRBJ1-1; 7 bases map to TRBD1. Germline V CDR1 and CDR2: SGHVS, FNYEAQ. This CDR3 is 15 amino acids long. V shed 0 bases and J 4 bases; nucleotides not matched to a gene: 5. The CDR3 region has the DNA TGTGCCAGCAGCTTAGCGGCACAGGGGACCACTGAAGCTTTCTTT. This translates into CASSLAAQGTTEAFF.

This chain uses TRBV7-9 with TRBJ1-2; 7 bases are shared with TRBD1. The CDR3 is 15 residues long. The J segment lost 8 bases and the V segment lost 6 bases, leaving 15 bases of the junction unmatched. Looked up from germline, CDR1 is SEHNR and CDR2 is FQNEAQ (reference sequence). The CDR3 DNA sequence: TGTGCCAGCAGATACGGAACAGGGGCCCCCCACGGCTACACCTTC. This translates into CASRYGTGAPHGYTF.

This chain links TRBV11-3 with TRBJ2-1; 9 positions agree with TRBD2. Trimming took 6 bases from V and 1 from J; bases not matched to a gene: 4. CDR3 length equals 15 residues. CDR1 and CDR2 from the germline V gene are SGHNT and YENEEA. The CDR3 is CASSLSGRSYNEQFF. The CDR3 nucleotides read TGTGCCAGCAGTCTTAGCGGGAGATCCTACAATGAGCAGTTCTTC.

The gene calls are TRBV18 and TRBJ2-7; 9 nucleotides agree with TRBD1. The CDR3 consists of 16 residues. The V gene's germline CDR1 is KGHSH and CDR2 LQKENI. V shed 5 bases and J 0 bases; nucleotides not matched to a gene: 8. The CDR3, as DNA: TGTGCCAGCTCAGCTATAACAGGGGGCCTCTCCTACGAGCAGTACTTC. Translated, it gives CASSAITGGLSYEQYF.

The chain carries TRBV19 and TRBJ2-3, with D tentatively TRBD1 or TRBD2 (5 bases each). Germline V gives CDR1 LNHDA, CDR2 SQIVND (reference sequence). The V gene lost 7 bases and the J gene lost 7 bases, with 9 bases spanning the gap. This CDR3 has 11 residues. The CDR3 loop reads CASIWGNTQYF. DNA of the CDR3: TGTGCCAGTATATGGGGGAATACGCAGTATTTT.

The chain carries TRBV5-1 and TRBJ1-1, with D maybe TRBD1 (5 bases). The CDR3 loop spans 14 amino acids. Germline V CDR1 and CDR2: SGHRS, YFSETQ. V gave up 3 bases and J gave up 1 base, with 10 bases separating them. This CDR3 reads CASSSQGTNTEAFF. The DNA of the CDR3 is TGCGCCAGCAGCTCGCAGGGAACGAACACTGAAGCTTTCTTT. Combining the CDR3 with reference TRBV5-1 and TRBJ1-1 gives the whole variable domain KAGVTQTPRYLIKTRGQQVTLSCSPISGHRSVSWYQQTPGQGLQFLFEYFSETQRNKGNFPGRFSGRQFSNSRSEMNVSTLELGDSALYLCASSSQGTNTEAFFGQGTRLTVV.

This rearrangement joins TRBV9 to TRBJ2-7; no clear D. Germline V CDR1 and CDR2: SGDLS, YYNGEE. CDR3 length equals 17 residues. V was pared by 0 bases and J by 3 bases, with 19 bases between. The CDR3 protein is CASSVGGNRLGRYEQYF. The CDR3 region has the DNA TGTGCCAGCAGCGTAGGGGGAAACAGATTGGGTCGCTACGAGCAGTACTTC.

The chain employs TRBV18 and TRBJ2-3, with 8 nucleotides matching TRBD1. Trimming cost V 3 bases and J 5 bases; bases outside gene matches: 4. The CDR3 covers 14 residues. Per germline, CDR1 KGHSH and CDR2 LQKENI. CDR3 sequence: CASSPQGAKDTQYF. DNA of the CDR3: TGTGCCAGCTCACCGCAGGGGGCGAAAGATACGCAGTATTTT.